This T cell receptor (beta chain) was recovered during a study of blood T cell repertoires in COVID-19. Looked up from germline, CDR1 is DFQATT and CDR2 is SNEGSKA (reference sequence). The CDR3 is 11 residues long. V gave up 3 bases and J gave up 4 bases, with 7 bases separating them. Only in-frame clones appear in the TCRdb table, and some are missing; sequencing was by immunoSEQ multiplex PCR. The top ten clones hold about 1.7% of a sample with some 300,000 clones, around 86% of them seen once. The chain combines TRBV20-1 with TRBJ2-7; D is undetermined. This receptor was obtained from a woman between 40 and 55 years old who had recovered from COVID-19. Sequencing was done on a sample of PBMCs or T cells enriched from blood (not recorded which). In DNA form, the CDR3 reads TGCAGTGCTAGTCGAGGTTACGAGCAGTACTTC. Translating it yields CSASRGYEQYF.